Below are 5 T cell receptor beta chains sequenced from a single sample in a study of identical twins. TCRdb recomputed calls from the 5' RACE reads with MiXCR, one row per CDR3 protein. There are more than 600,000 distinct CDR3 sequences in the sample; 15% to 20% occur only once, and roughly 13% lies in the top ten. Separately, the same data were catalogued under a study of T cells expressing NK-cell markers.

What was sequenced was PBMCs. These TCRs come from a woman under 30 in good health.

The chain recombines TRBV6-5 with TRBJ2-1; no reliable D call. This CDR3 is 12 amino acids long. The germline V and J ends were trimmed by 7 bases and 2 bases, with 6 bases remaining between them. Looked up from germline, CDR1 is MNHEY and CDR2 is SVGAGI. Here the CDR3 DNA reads TGTGCCAGCACGTGGGCCTACAATGAGCAGTTCTTC. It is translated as CASTWAYNEQFF.

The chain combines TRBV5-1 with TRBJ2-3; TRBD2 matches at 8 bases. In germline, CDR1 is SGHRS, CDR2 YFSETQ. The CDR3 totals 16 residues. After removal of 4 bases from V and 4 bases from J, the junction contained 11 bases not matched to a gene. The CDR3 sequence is CASSPYIAGTSDTQYF. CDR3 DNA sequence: TGCGCCAGCAGCCCCTACATAGCGGGAACATCAGATACGCAGTATTTT.

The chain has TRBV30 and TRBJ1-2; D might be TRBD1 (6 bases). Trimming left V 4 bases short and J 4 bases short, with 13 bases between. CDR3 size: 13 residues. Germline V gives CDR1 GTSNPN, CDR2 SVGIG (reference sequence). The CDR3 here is CAWNIRGPYGYTF. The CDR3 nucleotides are TGTGCCTGGAACATCAGGGGCCCCTATGGCTACACCTTC.

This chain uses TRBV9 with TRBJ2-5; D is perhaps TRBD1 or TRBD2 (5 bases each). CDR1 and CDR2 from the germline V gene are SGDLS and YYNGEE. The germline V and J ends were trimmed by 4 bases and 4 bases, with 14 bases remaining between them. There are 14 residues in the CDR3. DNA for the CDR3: TGTGCCAGCAGCCGGGGCCCAGGGTTAGAGACCCAGTACTTC. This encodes CASSRGPGLETQYF.

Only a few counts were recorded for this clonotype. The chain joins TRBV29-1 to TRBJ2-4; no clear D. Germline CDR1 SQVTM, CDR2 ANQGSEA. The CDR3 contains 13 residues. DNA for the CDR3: TGCACCCCCCTTGGTACAGCCAAAAACATTCAGTACTTC. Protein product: CTPLGTAKNIQYF.